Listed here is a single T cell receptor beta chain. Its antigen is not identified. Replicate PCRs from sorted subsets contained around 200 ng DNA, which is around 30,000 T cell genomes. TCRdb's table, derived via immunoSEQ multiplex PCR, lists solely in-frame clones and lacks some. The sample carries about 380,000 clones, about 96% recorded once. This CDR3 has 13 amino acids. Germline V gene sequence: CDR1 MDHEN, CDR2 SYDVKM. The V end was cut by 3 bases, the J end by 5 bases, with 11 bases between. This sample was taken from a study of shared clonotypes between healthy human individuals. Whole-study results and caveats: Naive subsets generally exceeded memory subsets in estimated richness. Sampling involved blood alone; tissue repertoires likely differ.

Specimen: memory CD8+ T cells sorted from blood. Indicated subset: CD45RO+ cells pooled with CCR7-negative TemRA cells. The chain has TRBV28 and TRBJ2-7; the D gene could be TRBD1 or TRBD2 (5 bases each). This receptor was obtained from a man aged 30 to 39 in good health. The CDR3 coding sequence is TGTGCCAGCAGTTTTGACGGGGCACACGAGCAGTACTTC. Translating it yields CASSFDGAHEQYF.